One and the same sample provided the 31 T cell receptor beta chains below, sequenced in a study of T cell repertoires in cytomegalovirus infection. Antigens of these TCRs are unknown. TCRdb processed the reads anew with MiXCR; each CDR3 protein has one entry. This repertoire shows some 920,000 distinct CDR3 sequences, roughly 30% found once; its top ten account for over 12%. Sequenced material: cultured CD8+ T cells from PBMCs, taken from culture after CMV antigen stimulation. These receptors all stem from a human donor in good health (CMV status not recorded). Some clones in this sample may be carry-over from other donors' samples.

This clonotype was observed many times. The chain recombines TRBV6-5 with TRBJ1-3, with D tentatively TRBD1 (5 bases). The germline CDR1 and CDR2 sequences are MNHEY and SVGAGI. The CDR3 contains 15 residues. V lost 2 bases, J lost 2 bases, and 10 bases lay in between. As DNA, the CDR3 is TGTGCCAGCAGTTACGACTGGACAACTGGAAACACCATATATTTT. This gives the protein CASSYDWTTGNTIYF.

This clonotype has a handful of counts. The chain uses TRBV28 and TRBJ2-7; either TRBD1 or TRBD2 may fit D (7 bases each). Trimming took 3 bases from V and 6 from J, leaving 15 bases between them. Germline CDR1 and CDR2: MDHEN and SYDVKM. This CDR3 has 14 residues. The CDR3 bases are TGTGCCAGCAGTTTGGGGCAGGGGGAGGGCGAGCAGTACGTC. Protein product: CASSLGQGEGEQYV.

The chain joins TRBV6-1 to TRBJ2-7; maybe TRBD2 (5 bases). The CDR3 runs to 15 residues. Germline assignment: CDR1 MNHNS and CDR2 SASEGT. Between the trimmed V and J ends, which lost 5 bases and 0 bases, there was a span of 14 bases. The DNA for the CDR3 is TGTGCCAGCAGTACCGGGAAGCCGAGCTCCTACGAGCAGTACGTC. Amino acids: CASSTGKPSSYEQYV.

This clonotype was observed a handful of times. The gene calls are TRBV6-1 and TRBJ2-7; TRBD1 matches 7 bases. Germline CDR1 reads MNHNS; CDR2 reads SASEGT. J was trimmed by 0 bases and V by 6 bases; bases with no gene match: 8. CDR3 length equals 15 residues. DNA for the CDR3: TGTGCCAGCAGGGCCCGGGACAGCTACTCCTACGAGCAGTACTTC. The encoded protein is CASRARDSYSYEQYF.

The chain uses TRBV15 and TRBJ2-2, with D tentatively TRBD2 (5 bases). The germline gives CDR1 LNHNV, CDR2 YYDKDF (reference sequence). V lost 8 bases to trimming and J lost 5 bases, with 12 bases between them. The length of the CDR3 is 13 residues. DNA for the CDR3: TGTGCCACCGCGAGGGAAGCGACCGGGGAGCTGTTTTTT. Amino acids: CATAREATGELFF.

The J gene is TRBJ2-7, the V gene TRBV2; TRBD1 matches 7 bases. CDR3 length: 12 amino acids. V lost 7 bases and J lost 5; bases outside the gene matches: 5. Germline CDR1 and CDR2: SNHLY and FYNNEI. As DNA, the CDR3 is TGTGCCAGCACCCGGACAGGTAACGAGCAGTACTTC. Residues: CASTRTGNEQYF. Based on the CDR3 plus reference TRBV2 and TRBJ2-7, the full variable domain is EPEVTQTPSHQVTQMGQEVILRCVPISNHLYFYWYRQILGQKVEFLVSFYNNEISEKSEIFDDQFSVERPDGSNFTLKIRSTKLEDSAMYFCASTRTGNEQYFGPGTRLTVT.

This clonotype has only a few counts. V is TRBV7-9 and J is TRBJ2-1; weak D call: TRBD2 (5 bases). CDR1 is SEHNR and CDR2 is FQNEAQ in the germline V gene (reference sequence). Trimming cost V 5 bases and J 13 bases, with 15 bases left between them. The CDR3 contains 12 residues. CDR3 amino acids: CASSPSGSLQFF. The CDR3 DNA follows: TGTGCCAGCAGCCCTTCGGGGAGTCTACAGTTCTTC.

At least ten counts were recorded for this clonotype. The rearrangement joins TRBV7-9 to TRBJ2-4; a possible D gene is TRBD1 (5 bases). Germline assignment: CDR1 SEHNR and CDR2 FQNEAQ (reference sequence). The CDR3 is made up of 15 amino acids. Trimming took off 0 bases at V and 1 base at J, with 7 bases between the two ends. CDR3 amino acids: CASSLAKGAKNIQYF. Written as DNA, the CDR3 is TGTGCCAGCAGCTTAGCGAAGGGGGCCAAAAACATTCAGTACTTC. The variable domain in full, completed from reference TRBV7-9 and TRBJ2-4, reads DTGVSQNPRHKITKRGQNVTFRCDPISEHNRLYWYRQTLGQGPEFLTYFQNEAQLEKSRLLSDRFSAERPKGSFSTLEIQRTEQGDSAMYLCASSLAKGAKNIQYFGAGTRLSVL.

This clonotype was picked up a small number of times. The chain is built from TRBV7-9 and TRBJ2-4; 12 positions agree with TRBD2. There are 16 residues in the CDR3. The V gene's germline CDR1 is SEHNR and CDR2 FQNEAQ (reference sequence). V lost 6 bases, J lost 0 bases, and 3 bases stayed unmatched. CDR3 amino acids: CASSSLAGGAKNIQYF. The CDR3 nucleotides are TGTGCCAGCAGTTCACTAGCGGGGGGAGCCAAAAACATTCAGTACTTC.

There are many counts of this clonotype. CDR3 sequence (DNA): TGTGCCAGCAGCTTAGCGCCGGGTGGGAACACTGAAGCTTTCTTT. Encoded protein: CASSLAPGGNTEAFF. This sequence joins TRBV7-2 and TRBJ1-1; no firm D call. The V and J ends lost 0 bases and 1 base respectively, with 9 bases between them. From germline, CDR1 is SGHTA and CDR2 FQGNSA. This CDR3 region has 15 residues.

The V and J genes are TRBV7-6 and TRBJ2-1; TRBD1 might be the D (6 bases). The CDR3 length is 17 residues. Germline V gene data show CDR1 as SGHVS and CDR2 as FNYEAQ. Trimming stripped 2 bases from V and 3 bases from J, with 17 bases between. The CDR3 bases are TGTGCCAGCAGCTTATGGGTGACGGAACAGGGCTACAATGAGCAGTTCTTC. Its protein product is CASSLWVTEQGYNEQFF.

As DNA, the CDR3 is TGTGCCAGCAGCTTAACTCGGAGGGGTAACACTGAAGCTTTCTTT. Its protein product is CASSLTRRGNTEAFF. The chain carries TRBV27 and TRBJ1-1; weak D call: TRBD1 (5 bases). The V gene lost 6 bases and the J gene lost 2 bases, with 16 bases spanning the gap. The CDR3 has 15 amino acids. CDR1 MNHEY and CDR2 SMNVEV come from the germline V gene (reference sequence).

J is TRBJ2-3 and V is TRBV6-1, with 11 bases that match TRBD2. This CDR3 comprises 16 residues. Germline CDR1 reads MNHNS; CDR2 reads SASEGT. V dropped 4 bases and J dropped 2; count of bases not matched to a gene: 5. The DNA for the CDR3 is TGTGCCAGCAGTGTACTAGCGGGGGACCTCACAGATACGCAGTATTTT. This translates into CASSVLAGDLTDTQYF.

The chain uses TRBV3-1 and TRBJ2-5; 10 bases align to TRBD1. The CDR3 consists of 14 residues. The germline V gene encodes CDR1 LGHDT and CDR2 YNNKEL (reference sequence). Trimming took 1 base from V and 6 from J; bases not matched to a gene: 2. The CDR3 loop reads CASSQGTGGKTQYF. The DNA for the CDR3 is TGTGCCAGCAGCCAAGGGACAGGGGGAAAGACCCAGTACTTC.

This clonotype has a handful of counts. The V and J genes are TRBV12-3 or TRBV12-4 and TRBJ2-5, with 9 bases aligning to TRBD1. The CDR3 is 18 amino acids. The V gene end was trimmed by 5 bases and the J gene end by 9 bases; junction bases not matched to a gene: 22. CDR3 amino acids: CASSLRGTGMGASWAQYF. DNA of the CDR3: TGTGCCAGCAGTCTTAGGGGGACAGGGATGGGAGCAAGTTGGGCCCAGTACTTC.

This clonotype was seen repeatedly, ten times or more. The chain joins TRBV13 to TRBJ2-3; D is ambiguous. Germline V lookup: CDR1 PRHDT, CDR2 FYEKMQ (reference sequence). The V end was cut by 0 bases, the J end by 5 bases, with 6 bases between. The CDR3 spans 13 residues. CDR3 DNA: TGTGCCAGCAGCTTAGGGTTAGGAGATACGCAGTATTTT. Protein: CASSLGLGDTQYF.

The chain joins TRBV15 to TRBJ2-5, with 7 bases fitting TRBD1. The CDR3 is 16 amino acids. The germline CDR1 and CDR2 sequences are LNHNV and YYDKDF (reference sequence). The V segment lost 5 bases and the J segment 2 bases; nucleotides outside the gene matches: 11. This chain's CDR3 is CATSPPPTGLQETQYF. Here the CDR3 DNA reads TGTGCCACCAGCCCACCCCCGACAGGGCTGCAAGAGACCCAGTACTTC.

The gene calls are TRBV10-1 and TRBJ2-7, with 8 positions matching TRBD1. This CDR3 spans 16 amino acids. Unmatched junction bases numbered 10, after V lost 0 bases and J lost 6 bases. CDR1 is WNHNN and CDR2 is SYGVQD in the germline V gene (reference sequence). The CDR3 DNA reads TGCGCCAGCAGTGAGTCGGGCGGACAGGGCGAATTCGAGCAGTACGTC. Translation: CASSESGGQGEFEQYV.

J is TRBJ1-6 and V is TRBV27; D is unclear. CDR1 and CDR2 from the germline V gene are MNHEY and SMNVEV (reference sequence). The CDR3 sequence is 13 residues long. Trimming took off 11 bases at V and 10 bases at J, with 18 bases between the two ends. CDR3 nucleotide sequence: TGTGCCTCCAGTAGCAGCCAGAGATCACCCCTCCACTTT. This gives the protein CASSSSQRSPLHF.

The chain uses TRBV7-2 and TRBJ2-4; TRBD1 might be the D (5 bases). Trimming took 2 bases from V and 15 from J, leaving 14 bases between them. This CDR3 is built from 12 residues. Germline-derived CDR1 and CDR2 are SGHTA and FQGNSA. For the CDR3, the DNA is TGTGCCAGCAGCTTACAGGGTTTACCGTCGTACTTC. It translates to CASSLQGLPSYF.

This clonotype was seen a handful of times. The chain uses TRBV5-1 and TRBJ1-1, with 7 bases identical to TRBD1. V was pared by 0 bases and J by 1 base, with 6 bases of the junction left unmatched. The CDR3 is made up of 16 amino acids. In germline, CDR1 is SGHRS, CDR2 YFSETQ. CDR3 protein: CASSLDPGTANTEAFF. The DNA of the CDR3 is TGCGCCAGCAGCTTGGACCCTGGGACAGCGAACACTGAAGCTTTCTTT.

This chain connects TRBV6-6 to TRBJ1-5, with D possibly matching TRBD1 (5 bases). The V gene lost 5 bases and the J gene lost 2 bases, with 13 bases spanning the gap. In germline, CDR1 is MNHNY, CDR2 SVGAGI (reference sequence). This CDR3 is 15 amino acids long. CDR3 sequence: CASSPSGWGNQPQHF. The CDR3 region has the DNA TGTGCCAGCAGTCCGTCAGGGTGGGGCAATCAGCCCCAGCATTTT.

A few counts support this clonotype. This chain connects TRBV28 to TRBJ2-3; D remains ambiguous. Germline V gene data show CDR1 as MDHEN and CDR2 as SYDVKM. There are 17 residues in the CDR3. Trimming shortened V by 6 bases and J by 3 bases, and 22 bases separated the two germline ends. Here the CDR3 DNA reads TGTGCCAGCAGGCCCGTTGACGGTCTCTTGTTAACAGATACGCAGTATTTT. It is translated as CASRPVDGLLLTDTQYF.

The CDR3 reads CSVPTGPLEGYTF. CDR3 DNA: TGCAGCGTGCCGACAGGGCCCTTAGAAGGCTACACCTTC. The chain is built from TRBV29-1 and TRBJ1-2, with 7 bases fitting TRBD1. The CDR3 contains 13 residues. CDR1 is SQVTM and CDR2 is ANQGSEA in the germline V gene. V lost 6 bases to trimming and J lost 8 bases; unmatched junction nucleotides: 12.

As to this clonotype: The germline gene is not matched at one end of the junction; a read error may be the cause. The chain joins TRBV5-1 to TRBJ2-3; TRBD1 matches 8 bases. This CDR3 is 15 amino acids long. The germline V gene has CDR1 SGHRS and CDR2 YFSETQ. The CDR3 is CASNLGTGSSDTQYF. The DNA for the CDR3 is TGCGCCAGCAACTTGGGGACAGGTTCGTCGGATACGCAGTATTTT.

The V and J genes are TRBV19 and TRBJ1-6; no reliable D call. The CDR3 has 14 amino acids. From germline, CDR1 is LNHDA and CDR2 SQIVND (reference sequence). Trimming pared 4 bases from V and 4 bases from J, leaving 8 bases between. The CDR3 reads CASSSKGYNSPLHF. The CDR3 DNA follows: TGTGCCAGTAGTAGCAAGGGATATAATTCACCCCTCCACTTT.

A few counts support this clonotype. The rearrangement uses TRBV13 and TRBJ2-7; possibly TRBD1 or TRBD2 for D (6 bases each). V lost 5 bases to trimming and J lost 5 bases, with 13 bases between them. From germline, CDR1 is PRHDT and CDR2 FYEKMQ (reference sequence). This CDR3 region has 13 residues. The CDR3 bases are TGTGCCAGCAGCCAACGGGGGCAGCACGAGCAGTACTTC. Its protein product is CASSQRGQHEQYF.

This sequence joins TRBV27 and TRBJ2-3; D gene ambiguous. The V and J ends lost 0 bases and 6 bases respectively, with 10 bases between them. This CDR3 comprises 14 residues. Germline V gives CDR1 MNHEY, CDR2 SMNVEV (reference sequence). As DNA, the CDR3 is TGTGCCAGCAGTTTATCGGGTCCTGCGGATACGCAGTATTTT. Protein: CASSLSGPADTQYF.

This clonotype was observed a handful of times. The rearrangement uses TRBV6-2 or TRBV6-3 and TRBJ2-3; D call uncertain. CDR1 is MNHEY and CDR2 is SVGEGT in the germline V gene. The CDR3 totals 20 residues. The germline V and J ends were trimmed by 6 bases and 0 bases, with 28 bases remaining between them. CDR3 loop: CASSLSPLLRDSSSTDTQYF. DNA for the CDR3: TGTGCCAGCAGCTTATCTCCCCTCTTGCGAGACTCATCTAGCACAGATACGCAGTATTTT.

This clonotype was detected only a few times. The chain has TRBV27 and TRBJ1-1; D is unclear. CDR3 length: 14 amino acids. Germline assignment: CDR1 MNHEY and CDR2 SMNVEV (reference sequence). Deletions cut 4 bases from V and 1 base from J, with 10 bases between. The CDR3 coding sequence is TGTGCCAGCAGTTCGGGCAACCAGAACACTGAAGCTTTCTTT. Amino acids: CASSSGNQNTEAFF.

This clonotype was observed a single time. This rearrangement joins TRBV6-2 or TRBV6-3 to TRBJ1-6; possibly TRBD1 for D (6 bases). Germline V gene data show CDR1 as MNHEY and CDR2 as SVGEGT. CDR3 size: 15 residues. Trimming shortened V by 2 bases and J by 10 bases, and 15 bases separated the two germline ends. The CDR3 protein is CASSYNTGSESPLHF. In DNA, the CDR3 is TGTGCCAGCAGTTACAATACAGGGTCGGAGTCACCCCTCCACTTT.